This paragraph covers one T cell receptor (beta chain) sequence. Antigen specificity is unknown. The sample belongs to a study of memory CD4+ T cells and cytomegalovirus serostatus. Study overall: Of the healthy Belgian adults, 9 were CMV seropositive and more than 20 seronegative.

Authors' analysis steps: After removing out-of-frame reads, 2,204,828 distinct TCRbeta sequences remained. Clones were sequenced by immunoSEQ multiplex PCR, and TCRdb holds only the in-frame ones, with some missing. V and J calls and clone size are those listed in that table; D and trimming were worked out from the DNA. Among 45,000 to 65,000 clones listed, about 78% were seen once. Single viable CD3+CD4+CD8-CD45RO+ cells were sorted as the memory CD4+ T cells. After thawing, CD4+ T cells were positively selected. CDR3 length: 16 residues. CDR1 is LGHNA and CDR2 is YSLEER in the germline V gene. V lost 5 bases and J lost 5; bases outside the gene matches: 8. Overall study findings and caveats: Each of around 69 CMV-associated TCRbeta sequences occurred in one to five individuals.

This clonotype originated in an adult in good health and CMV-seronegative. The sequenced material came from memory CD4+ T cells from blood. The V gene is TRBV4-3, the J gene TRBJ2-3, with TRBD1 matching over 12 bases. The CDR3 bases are TGCGCCAGCAGCTCGGGACAGGGGGCTTTCGTAGATACGCAGTATTTT. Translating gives CASSSGQGAFVDTQYF.